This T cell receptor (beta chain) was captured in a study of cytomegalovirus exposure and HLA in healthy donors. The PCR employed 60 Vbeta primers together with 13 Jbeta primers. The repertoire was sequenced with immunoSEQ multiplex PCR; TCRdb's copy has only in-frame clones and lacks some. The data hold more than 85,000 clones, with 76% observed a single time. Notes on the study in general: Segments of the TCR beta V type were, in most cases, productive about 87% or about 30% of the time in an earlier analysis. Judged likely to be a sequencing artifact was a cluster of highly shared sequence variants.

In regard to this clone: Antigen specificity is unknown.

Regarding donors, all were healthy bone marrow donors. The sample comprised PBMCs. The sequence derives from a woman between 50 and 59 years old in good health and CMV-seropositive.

The DNA of the CDR3 is TGCGCCAGCAGCCAAGTAGCCAGGGCGGGAGGAGAGACCCAGTACTTC. Protein product: CASSQVARAGGETQYF. V and J are TRBV4-1 and TRBJ2-5; 8 bases agree with TRBD2. Germline-derived CDR1 and CDR2 are MGHRA and YSYEKL. The CDR3 is 16 residues long. V was pared by 1 base and J by 4 bases, with 8 bases of the junction left unmatched.